This TCR beta chain was profiled in a study of T-cell reconstitution after alpha-beta-depleted transplantation in children. This clonotype was seen repeatedly, ten times or more. Germline-derived CDR1 and CDR2 are SGHNT and YYREEE (reference sequence). The CDR3 covers 14 residues. Trimming cost V 2 bases and J 6 bases; bases outside gene matches: 4. Researchers prepared the TCRbeta library using unique molecular identifiers, the study reports. One entry per CDR3 protein, called by TCRdb with MiXCR from the PCR reads. The sample includes about 610,000 distinct CDR3 sequences, 10% of them seen just once.

This clonotype was obtained from a human donor who donated a stem cell graft to a child with acute myeloid leukemia. The chain recombines TRBV5-4 with TRBJ2-1, with TRBD2 identical over 8 bases. The sample in question was PBMCs from the stem cell graft donor, obtained from the stem cell graft. The CDR3 DNA is TGTGCCAGCAGCTTTCCGGGAGGGTTCAATGAGCAGTTCTTC. Translated, it gives CASSFPGGFNEQFF.